These 16 T cell receptor beta chains originate from one sample sequenced in a study of Graves' ophthalmopathy and Graves' hyperthyroidism (dated by TCRdb to the late 2010s). The sequencing machine was an Illumina HiSeq 2000. TCR beta CDR3 regions were amplified from RNA transcripts for repertoire sequencing. The first round was an RT-PCR using HTBI primers with the Qiagen OneStep RT-PCR kit, and this first round was followed by a second-round multiplex PCR, then size selection and purification. TCRdb itself trimmed the public reads at Q25 with fastp, ran MiXCR and retained productive beta chains. Identical CDR3 protein sequences are pooled into one entry, listed with their most common genes and DNA. The sample table lists 600,000 to 950,000 distinct CDR3 sequences, around 40% of them with a count of one. The biggest ten clones account for approximately 46% of the sample. The sample was peripheral blood. These receptors were collected from an adult man with Graves' ophthalmopathy.

This sequence joins TRBV7-9 and TRBJ1-2; maybe TRBD1 (5 bases). Germline V CDR1 and CDR2: SEHNR, FQNEAQ (reference sequence). The V and J ends lost 3 bases and 8 bases respectively, with 16 bases between them. The length of the CDR3 is 14 residues. The CDR3 DNA follows: TGTGCCAGCAGCTTCAGGCGAGGGGCGGACGGCTACACCTTC. It codes for CASSFRRGADGYTF. Combining the CDR3 with reference TRBV7-9 and TRBJ1-2 gives the whole variable domain DTGVSQNPRHKITKRGQNVTFRCDPISEHNRLYWYRQTLGQGPEFLTYFQNEAQLEKSRLLSDRFSAERPKGSFSTLEIQRTEQGDSAMYLCASSFRRGADGYTFGSGTRLTVV.

This clonotype was detected a few times. The J gene is TRBJ2-7, the V gene TRBV7-9; unclear D gene. Trimming took off 5 bases at V and 4 bases at J, with 9 bases between the two ends. The CDR3 is 12 amino acids. Germline CDR1 is SEHNR and CDR2 is FQNEAQ (reference sequence). CDR3 residues: CASSPDVYEQYF. Written as DNA, the CDR3 is TGTGCCAGCAGCCCGGACGTGTACGAGCAGTACTTC.

This clonotype was seen many times. This chain links TRBV24-1 with TRBJ2-5; 8 bases fit TRBD1. Trimming cost V 4 bases and J 5 bases; bases outside gene matches: 8. The CDR3 is 15 amino acids. Germline values: CDR1 KGHDR, CDR2 SFDVKD. CDR3 amino acids: CATSEFDRGKETQYF. The DNA for the CDR3 is TGTGCCACCAGTGAGTTCGACAGGGGAAAGGAGACCCAGTACTTC.

The chain is built from TRBV11-1 and TRBJ1-1, with unresolved D. The V end lost 3 bases, the J end lost 7 bases, and 12 bases lay between the germline ends. Germline V CDR1 and CDR2: SGHAT, FQDESV (reference sequence). This CDR3 comprises 13 residues. CDR3 DNA sequence: TGTGCCAGCAGCTTCCGACTGGACCATGAAGCTTTCTTT. Translated: CASSFRLDHEAFF.

This clonotype was seen just once. The chain links TRBV2 to TRBJ1-1; 9 bases align to TRBD1. This CDR3 region has 14 residues. Germline assignment: CDR1 SNHLY and CDR2 FYNNEI. Trimming cost V 4 bases and J 6 bases; bases outside gene matches: 6. The CDR3 nucleotides are TGTGCCAGCAGTGGGGACAGGGCGTTGGCTGAAGCTTTCTTT. Amino acid sequence: CASSGDRALAEAFF.

The rearrangement links TRBV29-1 to TRBJ2-5, with TRBD2 matching 15 bases. In germline, CDR1 is SQVTM, CDR2 ANQGSEA. The CDR3 is 16 residues long. With 6 bases clipped from V and 5 bases from J, the junction kept 10 bases outside the gene matches. The CDR3 nucleotides are TGCAGCGTCTCTGGACTAGCGGGAGGGTGGTGGGAGACCCAGTACTTC. Translation gives CSVSGLAGGWWETQYF.

This clonotype was detected only a few times. The genes are TRBV5-6 and TRBJ2-5, with D possibly TRBD1 on 6 matching bases. V lost 4 bases, J lost 1 base, and 11 bases lay in between. The CDR3 extends over 14 amino acids. CDR1 and CDR2 (germline): SGHDT, YYEEEE. CDR3 loop: CASSNQGSQETQYF. The DNA of the CDR3 is TGTGCCAGCAGCAACCAGGGGTCCCAAGAGACCCAGTACTTC.

This clonotype was detected ten times or more. The J gene is TRBJ2-5, the V gene TRBV29-1; D possibly corresponds to TRBD1 (6 bases). V lost 2 bases and J lost 5, with 9 bases in between. CDR1 is SQVTM and CDR2 is ANQGSEA in the germline V gene. This CDR3 comprises 12 residues. The CDR3 DNA sequence: TGCAGCGTTGAATACAGGGCCGAGACCCAGTACTTC. It yields the protein CSVEYRAETQYF. Combining the CDR3 with reference TRBV29-1 and TRBJ2-5 gives the whole variable domain SAVISQKPSRDICQRGTSLTIQCQVDSQVTMMFWYRQQPGQSLTLIATANQGSEATYESGFVIDKFPISRPNLTFSTLTVSNMSPEDSSIYLCSVEYRAETQYFGPGTRLLVL.

The J gene is TRBJ2-5, the V gene TRBV27, with TRBD2 identical over 10 bases. Germline CDR1 and CDR2: MNHEY and SMNVEV (reference sequence). The CDR3 spans 15 residues. V dropped 4 bases and J dropped 4; count of bases not matched to a gene: 6. The CDR3 coding sequence is TGTGCCAGCAGTTCGATAGCGGGGGGATCAGAGACCCAGTACTTC. This gives the protein CASSSIAGGSETQYF.

This clonotype was detected only a few times. V gene TRBV6-5 combines with J gene TRBJ2-2; possibly TRBD2 for D (6 bases). The CDR3 is 17 amino acids. Germline V lookup: CDR1 MNHEY, CDR2 SVGAGI. Trimming left V 8 bases short and J 6 bases short, with 25 bases between. The CDR3 DNA is TGTGCCAGCGGTGGTTTCTGGTCGGCTAGCGCAGCCGGGGAGCTGTTTTTT. Amino acid sequence: CASGGFWSASAAGELFF.

The chain couples TRBV7-2 to TRBJ2-2; 7 bases are a match to TRBD2. CDR1 is SGHTA, CDR2 FQGNSA, per germline. This CDR3 contains 16 residues. J gave up 4 bases and V 5 bases, and 10 bases lay outside the gene matches. The CDR3 is CASSTGEGVVTGELFF. CDR3 DNA: TGTGCCAGCAGCACTGGGGAGGGAGTGGTCACCGGGGAGCTGTTTTTT.

J is TRBJ1-4 and V is TRBV10-3; the D is unclear. Trimming left V 3 bases short and J 8 bases short, with 10 bases between. Looked up from germline, CDR1 is ENHRY and CDR2 is SYGVKD. The CDR3 is made up of 13 amino acids. This CDR3 reads CAISDVIKEKLFF. The CDR3 nucleotides are TGTGCCATCAGTGATGTCATCAAGGAAAAACTGTTTTTT.

At least ten counts were recorded for this clonotype. One end of the junction fails to match germline, which may point to a read error. This rearrangement joins TRBV5-1 to TRBJ1-3; D gene ambiguous. This CDR3 has 15 residues. Per the germline V gene, CDR1 is SGHRS and CDR2 is YFSETQ. For the CDR3, the DNA is TGTGCCAGCAGTTTGTCGGGGAGCTCTGGAAACACCATATATTTT. This encodes CASSLSGSSGNTIYF.

This clonotype was found many times. The chain is built from TRBV19 and TRBJ2-7; 8 positions match TRBD2. There are 13 residues in the CDR3. Unmatched junction bases numbered 5, after V lost 4 bases and J lost 6 bases. Germline V gene data show CDR1 as LNHDA and CDR2 as SQIVND (reference sequence). In nucleotides, the CDR3 is TGTGCCAGTAGTACAGCGGGAGTCAGCGAGCAGTACTTC. Translated: CASSTAGVSEQYF.

This clonotype occurred once. This chain connects TRBV20-1 to TRBJ1-5; the D is unclear. Germline V CDR1 and CDR2: DFQATT, SNEGSKA (reference sequence). Trimming cost V 4 bases and J 2 bases, with 9 bases left between them. CDR3 length equals 13 residues. CDR3 in DNA: TGCAGTGCTAACCGGGATGGCAATCAGCCCCAGCATTTT. Its translation is CSANRDGNQPQHF.

This clonotype was found a few times. The chain recombines TRBV7-2 with TRBJ1-2; 9 bases align to TRBD1. Germline assignment: CDR1 SGHTA and CDR2 FQGNSA. V was clipped by 3 bases and J by 8 bases; unmatched bases: 10. CDR3 length: 15 amino acids. The CDR3 DNA is TGTGCCAGCAGCTTTGGAGGGACAGGGCTCCGGGGCTACACCTTC. Translation: CASSFGGTGLRGYTF.